Following are 22 T cell receptor beta chains from one sample sequenced in a study of cytomegalovirus exposure and HLA in healthy donors. This PCR relied on a set of 60 Vbeta primers and 13 Jbeta primers. The assay was immunoSEQ multiplex PCR, and TCRdb's table has in-frame clones only and misses some. The sample has about 190,000 clones; 65% to 85% are singletons. What was sequenced was PBMCs. Receptors originate from a boy aged 2 to 9 in good health and CMV-seronegative.

The J gene is TRBJ2-5, the V gene TRBV13; a possible D gene is TRBD1 (6 bases). Germline loops: CDR1 PRHDT, CDR2 FYEKMQ (reference sequence). The CDR3 contains 12 residues. Trimming removed 5 bases at V and 10 bases at J, with 14 bases between. CDR3 DNA: TGTGCCAGCAGCACCTTAACAGGGCTCCAGTACTTC. Translation gives CASSTLTGLQYF.

The rearrangement uses TRBV10-1 and TRBJ2-3; tentatively, D is TRBD1 (6 bases). This CDR3 has 14 residues. V lost 6 bases and J lost 2, with 12 bases in between. CDR1 WNHNN and CDR2 SYGVQD come from the germline V gene (reference sequence). This chain's CDR3 is CASRDSHNTDTQYF. CDR3 sequence (DNA): TGCGCCAGCAGGGACAGCCATAACACAGATACGCAGTATTTT.

This sequence joins TRBV9 and TRBJ2-7; 8 positions agree with TRBD1. Losses at the gene ends were 4 bases for V and 0 bases for J; bases not matched to a gene: 6. Germline-derived CDR1 and CDR2 are SGDLS and YYNGEE. This CDR3 is 15 amino acids long. CDR3 in amino acids: CASSPTGVYSYEQYF. DNA for the CDR3: TGTGCCAGCAGCCCGACAGGGGTATACTCCTACGAGCAGTACTTC.

The chain has TRBV5-1 and TRBJ2-1; D uncertain. The V gene's germline CDR1 is SGHRS and CDR2 YFSETQ. The CDR3 extends over 15 amino acids. V was pared by 0 bases and J by 0 bases, with 7 bases between. The CDR3 DNA reads TGCGCCAGCAGCTTGGATCCAAACTCCTACAATGAGCAGTTCTTC. Encoded protein: CASSLDPNSYNEQFF.

The rearrangement links TRBV30 to TRBJ2-3; tentative D call: TRBD1 (5 bases). The V gene's germline CDR1 is GTSNPN and CDR2 SVGIG (reference sequence). The CDR3 sequence is 14 residues long. Trimming cost V 3 bases and J 2 bases, with 12 bases left between them. CDR3 bases: TGTGCCTGGAGCAAGGGGCCCTTCACAGATACGCAGTATTTT. As protein: CAWSKGPFTDTQYF. Full variable domain (rest looked up from reference TRBV30 and TRBJ2-3): SQTIHQWPATLVQPVGSPLSLECTVEGTSNPNLYWYRQAAGRGLQLLFYSVGIGQISSEVPQNLSASRPQDRQFILSSKKLLLSDSGFYLCAWSKGPFTDTQYFGPGTRLTVL.

The CDR3 sequence is CASSFLTGGGEQYF. CDR3 DNA sequence: TGTGCCAGCAGCTTTTTGACAGGGGGTGGAGAGCAGTACTTC. The gene calls are TRBV5-6 and TRBJ2-7, with 9 nucleotides matching TRBD1. V trimming: 2 bases; J trimming: 7 bases; junction bases outside the gene matches: 7. There are 14 residues in the CDR3. Germline-derived CDR1 and CDR2 are SGHDT and YYEEEE. Together with reference TRBV5-6 and TRBJ2-7, the CDR3 gives the full variable domain: DAGVTQSPTHLIKTRGQQVTLRCSPKSGHDTVSWYQQALGQGPQFIFQYYEEEERQRGNFPDRFSGHQFPNYSSELNVNALLLGDSALYLCASSFLTGGGEQYFGPGTRLTVT.

The V call is TRBV5-1, the J call TRBJ1-1; D gene ambiguous. CDR3 length: 14 amino acids. Trimming pared 0 bases from V and 2 bases from J, leaving 8 bases between. Germline V lookup: CDR1 SGHRS, CDR2 YFSETQ. CDR3 in DNA: TGCGCCAGCAGCTTGGGACACGGAAACACTGAAGCTTTCTTT. Its translation is CASSLGHGNTEAFF. Together with reference TRBV5-1 and TRBJ1-1, the CDR3 gives the full variable domain: KAGVTQTPRYLIKTRGQQVTLSCSPISGHRSVSWYQQTPGQGLQFLFEYFSETQRNKGNFPGRFSGRQFSNSRSEMNVSTLELGDSALYLCASSLGHGNTEAFFGQGTRLTVV.

This chain connects TRBV5-5 to TRBJ2-2; a possible D gene is TRBD1 (6 bases). This CDR3 region has 16 residues. CDR1 is SGHKS, CDR2 YYEKEE, per germline (reference sequence). V lost 4 bases, J lost 0 bases, and 13 bases lay in between. CDR3 protein: CASSASQGSNTGELFF. For the CDR3, the DNA is TGTGCCAGCAGCGCCTCACAGGGATCGAACACCGGGGAGCTGTTTTTT.

This clone has only a few counts. The chain uses TRBV5-1 and TRBJ1-1, with D possibly TRBD1 on 5 matching bases. The germline gives CDR1 SGHRS, CDR2 YFSETQ. The length of the CDR3 is 17 residues. V was clipped by 4 bases and J by 8 bases, with 27 bases between them. The CDR3 coding sequence is TGCGCCAGCAGCCGGACGGGACCGGGGGGGGTAGGTGCCGAAGCTTTCTTT. Protein product: CASSRTGPGGVGAEAFF.

This clone turned up a few times. V usage is TRBV28 and J usage is TRBJ2-3; 8 positions agree with TRBD2. CDR3 length equals 14 residues. Germline CDR1 is MDHEN and CDR2 is SYDVKM. The V gene end was trimmed by 7 bases and the J gene end by 2 bases; junction bases not matched to a gene: 5. CDR3 nucleotide sequence: TGTGCCAGCAACATAGCGGGATCCACAGATACGCAGTATTTT. This encodes CASNIAGSTDTQYF.

The gene calls are TRBV6-5 and TRBJ1-2; D gene unclear. The ends were cut back, 0 bases at V and 7 bases at J, with 18 bases in the middle. From germline, CDR1 is MNHEY and CDR2 SVGAGI. The CDR3 runs to 16 residues. CDR3 DNA sequence: TGTGCCAGCAGTTACTCTTTTTCGACCGGGATGAGTGGCTACACCTTC. Amino acid sequence: CASSYSFSTGMSGYTF.

The chain has TRBV27 and TRBJ1-1; 10 bases map to TRBD1. In germline, CDR1 is MNHEY, CDR2 SMNVEV (reference sequence). V shed 3 bases and J 2 bases; nucleotides not matched to a gene: 15. The CDR3 consists of 19 residues. The CDR3 is CASSFRAPGQGIVNTEAFF. The CDR3, as DNA: TGTGCCAGCAGTTTTCGAGCGCCGGGACAGGGGATAGTTAACACTGAAGCTTTCTTT.

The chain employs TRBV12-5 and TRBJ2-2; TRBD2 matches at 11 bases. The CDR3 is 16 amino acids. Trimming cost V 1 base and J 4 bases; bases outside gene matches: 2. Germline lookup yields CDR1 LGHNT and CDR2 FRNRAP. The CDR3 nucleotides are TGTGCTAGTGGTTTGGGACTAGCGGGAAGCACCGGGGAGCTGTTTTTT. Protein: CASGLGLAGSTGELFF. Full variable domain (rest looked up from reference TRBV12-5 and TRBJ2-2): DARVTQTPRHKVTEMGQEVTMRCQPILGHNTVFWYRQTMMQGLELLAYFRNRAPLDDSGMPKDRFSAEMPDATLATLKIQPSEPRDSAVYFCASGLGLAGSTGELFFGEGSRLTVL.

This chain uses TRBV5-1 with TRBJ2-3; 15 nucleotides line up with TRBD2. The CDR3 loop spans 18 amino acids. Germline CDR1 and CDR2: SGHRS and YFSETQ. V lost 2 bases to trimming and J lost 4 bases; unmatched junction nucleotides: 8. CDR3 loop: CASSLGLAGGPVADTQYF. The DNA for the CDR3 is TGCGCCAGCAGCTTAGGACTAGCGGGGGGGCCAGTGGCAGATACGCAGTATTTT.

The rearrangement joins TRBV5-6 to TRBJ2-5; 15 bases are a match to TRBD2. Looked up from germline, CDR1 is SGHDT and CDR2 is YYEEEE. V lost 2 bases to trimming and J lost 1 base; unmatched junction nucleotides: 6. The CDR3 length is 18 residues. In nucleotides, the CDR3 is TGTGCCAGCAGCTTTCGGACTAGCGGGAGGGCCGGCCAAGAGACCCAGTACTTC. Encoded protein: CASSFRTSGRAGQETQYF.

The V and J genes are TRBV5-1 and TRBJ1-1; 7 positions match TRBD1. The ends lost 4 bases at V and 6 bases at J; junction bases unmatched: 12. The length of the CDR3 is 15 residues. CDR1 is SGHRS and CDR2 is YFSETQ in the germline V gene. The CDR3 nucleotides are TGCGCCAGCAGCCCAACAGGGGTGACGTCGCCTGAAGCTTTCTTT. Its protein product is CASSPTGVTSPEAFF. Complete variable domain (other parts from reference TRBV5-1 and TRBJ1-1): KAGVTQTPRYLIKTRGQQVTLSCSPISGHRSVSWYQQTPGQGLQFLFEYFSETQRNKGNFPGRFSGRQFSNSRSEMNVSTLELGDSALYLCASSPTGVTSPEAFFGQGTRLTVV.

The chain joins TRBV5-4 to TRBJ2-3; 10 positions match TRBD1. J was trimmed by 4 bases and V by 2 bases; bases with no gene match: 4. This CDR3 is 15 amino acids long. Looked up from germline, CDR1 is SGHNT and CDR2 is YYREEE (reference sequence). In nucleotides, the CDR3 is TGTGCCAGCAGCTTTAAGACAGGGGGCCCAGATACGCAGTATTTT. It encodes CASSFKTGGPDTQYF.

This sequence joins TRBV7-2 and TRBJ2-2; the match to TRBD2 covers 8 bases. The CDR3 loop spans 16 amino acids. V shed 5 bases and J 7 bases; nucleotides not matched to a gene: 12. CDR1 and CDR2 from the germline V gene are SGHTA and FQGNSA. Written as DNA, the CDR3 is TGTGCCAGCAGCACAGGACTAGCTTCGTTTCACGGGGAGCTGTTTTTT. Amino acids: CASSTGLASFHGELFF.

This clone was observed a single time. The chain has TRBV7-8 and TRBJ1-1; D gene ambiguous. This CDR3 is 14 amino acids long. Trimming left V 1 base short and J 0 bases short, with 6 bases between. CDR1 and CDR2 from the germline V gene are SGHVS and FQNEAQ. Here the CDR3 DNA reads TGTGCCAGCAGCTTAGTGAGGCTGAACACTGAAGCTTTCTTT. As protein: CASSLVRLNTEAFF.

The rearrangement uses TRBV7-2 and TRBJ2-5; weak D call: TRBD1 (6 bases). Deletions cut 3 bases from V and 5 bases from J, with 10 bases between. CDR3 size: 13 residues. CDR1 and CDR2 from the germline V gene are SGHTA and FQGNSA. The DNA for the CDR3 is TGTGCCAGCAGCTTCAGGGGTAGGGAGACCCAGTACTTC. It is translated as CASSFRGRETQYF. Together with reference TRBV7-2 and TRBJ2-5, the CDR3 gives the full variable domain: GAGVSQSPSNKVTEKGKDVELRCDPISGHTALYWYRQSLGQGLEFLIYFQGNSAPDKSGLPSDRFSAERTGGSVSTLTIQRTQQEDSAVYLCASSFRGRETQYFGPGTRLLVL.

The genes are TRBV2 and TRBJ2-1, with 8 bases aligning to TRBD2. Germline V gene data show CDR1 as SNHLY and CDR2 as FYNNEI. V was clipped by 8 bases and J by 8 bases; unmatched bases: 23. The CDR3 contains 18 residues. CDR3: CASRPFGGGLLKWDEQFF. The DNA of the CDR3 is TGTGCCAGCCGTCCTTTTGGCGGGGGGCTACTCAAATGGGATGAGCAGTTCTTC.

This clone was seen once. This rearrangement joins TRBV30 to TRBJ2-3, with a possible D match to TRBD1 (6 bases). CDR3 length: 15 amino acids. The V gene lost 3 bases and the J gene lost 2 bases, with 15 bases spanning the gap. In germline, CDR1 is GTSNPN, CDR2 SVGIG (reference sequence). The CDR3 nucleotides read TGTGCCTGGAGCCTTGGGGGCCGTTCCACAGATACGCAGTATTTT. This translates into CAWSLGGRSTDTQYF.